Listed here is a single TCR beta chain. This sample stems from a study of monozygotic twins with inflammatory bowel disease. Germline CDR1 is SQVTM and CDR2 is ANQGSEA. This CDR3 comprises 12 residues. The TCR libraries each used total RNA (around 4,000 ng per library). The unique tags termed UMIs, each holding a 6-nucleotide sample barcode, were added by means of template switching. Each CDR3 protein gets one entry in TCRdb, which reprocessed the 5' RACE reads and gives no DNA. The sample totals approximately 330,000 distinct CDR3 sequences. The sequenced sample was blood. The sequence was obtained from a human donor with ulcerative colitis or Crohn's disease, or a healthy co-twin of an affected twin (not recorded which). V is TRBV29-1 and J is TRBJ2-3; the D call from TCRdb, TRBD2, cannot be confirmed without DNA. CDR3 region: CSGTRSTDTQYF.